These 13 T cell receptor beta chains came from one sample sequenced in a study of TIL therapy for anti-PD-1-resistant metastatic lung cancer. The time point: pre-treatment sample, taken before nivolumab and TIL therapy. This was the immunoSEQ v3 assay. The repertoire was sequenced with immunoSEQ multiplex PCR; TCRdb's copy has only in-frame clones and lacks some. The sample carries 55,000 to 60,000 clones, roughly 70% recorded once. The sample consisted of blood, taken at baseline. The receptors were gathered from a person aged 30 to 80 with non-small cell lung cancer.

The chain combines TRBV19 with TRBJ2-3; no firm D call. Germline CDR1 reads LNHDA; CDR2 reads SQIVND (reference sequence). The CDR3 totals 14 residues. Between the trimmed V and J ends, which lost 4 bases and 1 base, there was a span of 9 bases. The CDR3 coding sequence is TGTGCCAGTAGTAGAGTTTCTGGCACAGATACGCAGTATTTT. This codes for CASSRVSGTDTQYF.

CDR3 sequence (DNA): TGTGCCAGCTCACCGGCGGGGGGTACCACAGATACGCAGTATTTT. It is translated as CASSPAGGTTDTQYF. This sequence joins TRBV18 and TRBJ2-3; TRBD2 matches 8 bases. This CDR3 contains 15 residues. The V and J ends lost 3 bases and 2 bases, in that order; junction bases with no gene match: 4. The germline V gene has CDR1 KGHSH and CDR2 LQKENI.

The count of this clone is one. This chain links TRBV10-1 with TRBJ2-3; D could derive from TRBD1 or TRBD2 (5 bases each). Germline V CDR1 and CDR2: WNHNN, SYGVQD (reference sequence). The CDR3 totals 17 residues. V gave up 8 bases and J gave up 4 bases, with 25 bases separating them. CDR3 region: CASGNVDGAVIPDTQYF. CDR3 in DNA: TGCGCCAGCGGCAACGTGGACGGGGCAGTGATTCCAGATACGCAGTATTTT.

The V gene is TRBV7-2, the J gene TRBJ2-1; 8 nucleotides agree with TRBD1. With 5 bases clipped from V and 4 bases from J, the junction kept 4 bases outside the gene matches. Germline-derived CDR1 and CDR2 are SGHTA and FQGNSA. CDR3 length equals 14 residues. The CDR3 loop reads CASSTGGRYNEQFF. In nucleotides, the CDR3 is TGTGCCAGCAGCACAGGGGGTCGGTACAATGAGCAGTTCTTC.

DNA for the CDR3: TGTGCCAGCAGCTTGGACAGTAACTATGGCTACACCTTC. This sequence encodes CASSLDSNYGYTF. The chain is built from TRBV5-4 and TRBJ1-2; no reliable D call. Germline V gives CDR1 SGHNT, CDR2 YYREEE (reference sequence). The CDR3 totals 13 residues. Trimming removed 0 bases from V and 1 base from J, with 4 bases in between.

The chain uses TRBV6-6 and TRBJ1-2; a weak D match, TRBD1 (5 bases). Germline loops: CDR1 MNHNY, CDR2 SVGAGI (reference sequence). The CDR3 consists of 14 residues. V was trimmed by 2 bases and J by 4 bases, leaving 11 bases between them. The CDR3 coding sequence is TGTGCCAGCAGTTACCCCTCGGGGGGCTATGGCTACACCTTC. It specifies CASSYPSGGYGYTF.

The chain combines TRBV30 with TRBJ1-2; D not certain. In germline, CDR1 is GTSNPN, CDR2 SVGIG (reference sequence). The CDR3 extends over 15 amino acids. The V gene lost 0 bases and the J gene lost 0 bases, with 11 bases spanning the gap. The CDR3 loop reads CAWSVPGRANYGYTF. The DNA of the CDR3 is TGTGCCTGGAGTGTACCCGGCAGAGCTAACTATGGCTACACCTTC.

The chain has TRBV28 and TRBJ2-7, with 8 nucleotides matching TRBD1. The junction had 3 bases not matched to a gene; V was cut back by 2 bases and J by 6 bases. The germline gives CDR1 MDHEN, CDR2 SYDVKM. The CDR3 has 13 residues. The CDR3 nucleotides are TGTGCCAGCAGTTTAACAGGGACAGGCGAGCAGTACTTC. This codes for CASSLTGTGEQYF.

This clone was found once. The chain uses TRBV4-3 and TRBJ2-1, with 10 bases identical to TRBD2. Germline CDR1 and CDR2: LGHNA and YSLEER. CDR3 length equals 15 residues. The junction had 4 bases not matched to a gene; V was cut back by 5 bases and J by 3 bases. The CDR3 region has the DNA TGCGCCAGCAGCTCCGGACTAGCGGACTACAATGAGCAGTTCTTC. It specifies CASSSGLADYNEQFF.

The V call is TRBV7-9, the J call TRBJ2-3; 12 bases align to TRBD2. Germline trimming cut 8 bases from V and 4 bases from J; bases unmatched to any gene: 7. From germline, CDR1 is SEHNR and CDR2 FQNEAQ (reference sequence). The CDR3 runs to 15 residues. CDR3 sequence reads: CASGPGTSGSDTQYF. The CDR3 region has the DNA TGTGCCAGCGGACCCGGGACTAGCGGGTCAGATACGCAGTATTTT.

V is TRBV7-2 and J is TRBJ2-1; no definite D call. This CDR3 region has 18 residues. V was shortened by 4 bases and J by 0 bases, with 19 bases between the two germline ends. The germline V gene has CDR1 SGHTA and CDR2 FQGNSA. The CDR3 DNA follows: TGTGCCAGCAGCTCCCGAGGCCGGGTTGGAAGCTCCTACAATGAGCAGTTCTTC. Amino acid sequence: CASSSRGRVGSSYNEQFF.

The chain combines TRBV2 with TRBJ1-1; perhaps TRBD1 as D (5 bases). This CDR3 has 13 residues. Germline CDR1 is SNHLY and CDR2 is FYNNEI. V was clipped by 6 bases and J by 1 base, with 9 bases between them. The CDR3 DNA reads TGTGCCAGCAGCTCCACAGGGAACACTGAAGCTTTCTTT. It translates to CASSSTGNTEAFF. Using reference TRBV2 and TRBJ1-1 for the parts outside the CDR3, the full variable domain is EPEVTQTPSHQVTQMGQEVILRCVPISNHLYFYWYRQILGQKVEFLVSFYNNEISEKSEIFDDQFSVERPDGSNFTLKIRSTKLEDSAMYFCASSSTGNTEAFFGQGTRLTVV.

The chain is built from TRBV28 and TRBJ2-5, with unresolved D. Germline-derived CDR1 and CDR2 are MDHEN and SYDVKM. The CDR3 is 13 residues long. Trimming stripped 6 bases from V and 3 bases from J, with 11 bases between. The CDR3 DNA reads TGTGCCAGCAGCCCAGAGGAAGAAGAGACCCAGTACTTC. Protein sequence: CASSPEEEETQYF. The full variable domain, with the rest looked up from reference TRBV28 and TRBJ2-5, is DVKVTQSSRYLVKRTGEKVFLECVQDMDHENMFWYRQDPGLGLRLIYFSYDVKMKEKGDIPEGYSVSREKKERFSLILESASTNQTSMYLCASSPEEEETQYFGPGTRLLVL.